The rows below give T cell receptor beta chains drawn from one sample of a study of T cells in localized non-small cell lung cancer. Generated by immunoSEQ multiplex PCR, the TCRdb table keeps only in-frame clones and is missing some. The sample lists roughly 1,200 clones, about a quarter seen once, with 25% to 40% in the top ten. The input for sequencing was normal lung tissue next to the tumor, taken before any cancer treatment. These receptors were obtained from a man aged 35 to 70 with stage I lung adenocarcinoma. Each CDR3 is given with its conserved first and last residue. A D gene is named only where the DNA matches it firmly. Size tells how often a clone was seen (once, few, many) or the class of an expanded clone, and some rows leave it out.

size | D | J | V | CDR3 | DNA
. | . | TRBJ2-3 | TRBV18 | CASSPGRPGASTDTQYF | TGTGCCAGCTCACCAGGGAGGCCGGGGGCAAGCACAGATACGCAGTATTTT
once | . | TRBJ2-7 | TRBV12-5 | CASGLGYEQYF | TGTGCTAGTGGTTTGGGTTACGAGCAGTACTTC
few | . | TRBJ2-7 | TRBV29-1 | CSVVLNGGGNEQYF | TGCAGCGTTGTACTAAACGGGGGTGGGAACGAGCAGTACTTC
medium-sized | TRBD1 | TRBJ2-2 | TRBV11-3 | CASSTYRDRDHTGELFF | TGTGCCAGCAGCACATACCGGGACAGGGACCATACCGGGGAGCTGTTTTTT
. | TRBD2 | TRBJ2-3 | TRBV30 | CACPRGGLTDTQYF | TGTGCCTGCCCGCGGGGGGGACTCACAGATACGCAGTATTTT
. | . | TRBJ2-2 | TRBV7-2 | CASSFKGTGELFF | TGTGCCAGCAGCTTTAAGGGCACCGGGGAGCTGTTTTTT
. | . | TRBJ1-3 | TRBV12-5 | CASGLVLRGDSGNTIYF | TGTGCTAGTGGTTTGGTACTTAGGGGGGACTCTGGAAACACCATATATTTT
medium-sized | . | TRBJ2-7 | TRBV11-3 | CASSLGAVIYEQYF | TGTGCCAGCAGCTTAGGGGCGGTGATCTACGAGCAGTACTTC
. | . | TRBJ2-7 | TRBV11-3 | CASSLEVGLFYEQYF | TGTGCCAGCAGCTTAGAGGTCGGGCTTTTCTACGAGCAGTACTTC
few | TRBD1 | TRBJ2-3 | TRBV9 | CASSEGGQGGDTQYF | TGTGCCAGCAGTGAAGGAGGACAGGGTGGAGATACGCAGTATTTT
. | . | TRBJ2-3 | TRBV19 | CASSIIGQGADTQYF | TGTGCCAGTAGTATAATAGGACAAGGGGCAGATACGCAGTATTTT
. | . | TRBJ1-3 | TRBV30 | CAWSMGAGGNTIYF | TGTGCCTGGAGTATGGGGGCCGGAGGAAACACCATATATTTT
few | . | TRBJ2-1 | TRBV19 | CASKQRAIYNEQFF | TGTGCCAGTAAGCAGCGGGCTATCTACAATGAGCAGTTCTTC
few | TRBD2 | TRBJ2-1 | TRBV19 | CASRLGSGNPYNEQFF | TGTGCCAGTAGGCTCGGTAGCGGGAACCCCTACAATGAGCAGTTCTTC
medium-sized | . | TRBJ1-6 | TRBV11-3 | CASSFQAHTGSPLHF | TGTGCCAGCAGCTTTCAGGCACATACGGGTTCACCCCTCCACTTT
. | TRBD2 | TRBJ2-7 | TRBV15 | CATSRVTSGDYEQYF | TGTGCCACCAGCAGAGTAACTAGCGGGGACTACGAGCAGTACTTC
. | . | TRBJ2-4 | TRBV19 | CASKESGLENIQYF | TGTGCCAGTAAAGAATCGGGACTTGAAAACATTCAGTACTTC
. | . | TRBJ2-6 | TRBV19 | CASSLYRATGANVLTF | TGTGCCAGTAGTCTTTACAGGGCAACTGGGGCCAACGTCCTGACTTTC
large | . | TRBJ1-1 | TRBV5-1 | CASSFSTFNTEAFF | TGCGCCAGCAGCTTCTCAACGTTTAACACTGAAGCTTTCTTT
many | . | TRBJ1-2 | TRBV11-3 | CASSPTGRANYGYTF | TGTGCCAGCAGCCCCACGGGGAGAGCTAACTATGGCTACACCTTC
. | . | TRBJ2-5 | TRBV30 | CAWSDPRHGLQTQYF | TGTGCCTGGAGTGACCCTCGACATGGTCTCCAGACCCAGTACTTC
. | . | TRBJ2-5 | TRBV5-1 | CASSLAYGGSGETQYF | TGCGCCAGCAGCTTGGCTTACGGGGGCAGTGGGGAGACCCAGTACTTC
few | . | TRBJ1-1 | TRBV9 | CASSGPREGTTEAFF | TGTGCCAGCAGTGGCCCCAGGGAGGGGACCACTGAAGCTTTCTTT
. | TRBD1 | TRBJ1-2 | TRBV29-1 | CSVDLPDRGPGYTF | TGCAGCGTTGACCTACCGGACAGGGGGCCTGGCTACACCTTC
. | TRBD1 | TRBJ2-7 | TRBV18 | CASSPGQGDSSYEQYF | TGTGCCAGCTCACCAGGCCAGGGGGATTCCTCCTACGAGCAGTACTTC
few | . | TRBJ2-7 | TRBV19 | CASKAESTSYEQYF | TGTGCCAGTAAGGCGGAGTCTACCTCTTACGAGCAGTACTTC
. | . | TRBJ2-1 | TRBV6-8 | CASSYTGLTGEQFF | TGTGCCAGCAGTTACACCGGGCTTACCGGCGAGCAGTTCTTC
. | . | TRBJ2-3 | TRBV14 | CASSVAAYTDTQYF | TGTGCCAGCAGCGTGGCGGCCTACACAGATACGCAGTATTTT
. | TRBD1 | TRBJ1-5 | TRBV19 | CASSITGAAGQPQHF | TGTGCCAGTAGTATTACAGGGGCCGCGGGACAGCCCCAGCATTTT
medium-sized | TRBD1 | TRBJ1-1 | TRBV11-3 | CASTLGGGQGLMNTEAFF | TGTGCCAGCACCCTAGGAGGGGGACAGGGCCTCATGAACACTGAAGCTTTCTTT